This entry features one T cell receptor beta chain sequence. Its antigen specificity is not known. Base qualities are missing; no much larger clone stands one base away. This sample stems from a study of T-cell memory formation after mild COVID-19 (dated by TCRdb to the early 2020s). Broadly, across the study: TCR sequence clusters from the two donors were largely donor specific. Two young, previously healthy adult volunteers made up the cohort, one male and one female. In a couple of donors, T-cell clones that expanded and contracted after mild COVID-19 were followed by sequencing TCRalpha and TCRbeta repertoires longitudinally. The research as a whole found: Contracting CD4+ clones were found mainly in CM and EM memory subsets, while CD8+ clones were enriched in EMRA. The second-wave clones that peaked on day 37 were not confirmed to be SARS-CoV-2 specific. Clones that contracted from day 15 to 85 showed balanced CD4/CD8 phenotypes, whereas a second wave of clones that expanded from day 15 to 37 leaned towards CD4+. Some responding clones were found in pre-infection memory, which suggests that pre-existing cross-reactive memory T cells took part in the SARS-CoV-2 response. The study covered only a couple of mild cases, and larger cohorts including severe cases with pre-infection samples were considered necessary.

Ficoll-Paque density gradient centrifugation was the method used to isolate PBMCs. The CDR3 has 14 amino acids, counting the end cysteine and phenylalanine. The retained sequence is limited to the CDR3, 42 bases, with the frame set at the first base. Based on the germline V gene (reference sequence), the CDR1 and CDR2 sequences are DFQATT and SNEGSKA. At the junction V is shortened by 5 bases and J by 2 bases, with 15 bases in between. Instrument used: Illumina NovaSeq 6000. cDNA libraries for TCRalpha and TCRbeta were prepared by 5'RACE using constant-segment primers, with sample barcodes and unique molecular identifiers added. RNA was extracted from every sample with Trizol reagent. The libraries were amplified in two PCR steps, and the second step added a second sample barcode and Illumina TruSeq adapters. Sequencing of the libraries was done on an Illumina NovaSeq, producing 2 x 150 bp paired-end reads. The source study handled its data this way. The reads were demultiplexed and collapsed into UMI-guided consensus sequences using migec v1.2.7. Using mixcr v2.1.11, UMI consensuses were aligned to TRA and TRB V and J templates and then assembled into clonotypes. A clonotype was counted as expanded or contracted only if both edgeR and NoisET called the change significant, with noise models trained on biological replicates. For edgeR calls, the thresholds were a false discovery rate-adjusted p below 0.01 and a log2 fold-change of 1. As an exploratory analysis of dynamics, PCA with hierarchical clustering was applied to max-normalized trajectories of the 1000 most abundant clonotypes. The CD4 or CD8 phenotype of responding clones was assigned using the separately sequenced CD4+ and CD8+ repertoires. The public reads were quality trimmed at Q25 with fastp and then assembled into clones with MiXCR by TCRdb, keeping productive beta chains. All rows with the same CDR3 protein become a single entry with the most common DNA and genes. The V and J calls were determined by TCRdb, not by the authors. The sample table contains a few hundred thousand distinct CDR3 sequences; only one count was recorded for about 23% of them. 12% of the sample rests with the top ten.

Sample: PBMCs or a T cell subset sorted from them (not recorded which). The chain is assembled from TRBV20-1 and TRBJ1-2; TRBD1 is possibly the D segment (5 matching bases). The TCR sequence derives from an adult woman who had mild COVID-19 (a few samples of this study predate the infection). The sample titles of this study are shuffled in the database, so cell type and time point are left out; the donor was told from shared clones. The CDR3 reads as follows: CSAAISGGNYGYTF. The DNA sequence reads TGCAGTGCTGCCATATCGGGGGGGAACTATGGCTACACCTTC.